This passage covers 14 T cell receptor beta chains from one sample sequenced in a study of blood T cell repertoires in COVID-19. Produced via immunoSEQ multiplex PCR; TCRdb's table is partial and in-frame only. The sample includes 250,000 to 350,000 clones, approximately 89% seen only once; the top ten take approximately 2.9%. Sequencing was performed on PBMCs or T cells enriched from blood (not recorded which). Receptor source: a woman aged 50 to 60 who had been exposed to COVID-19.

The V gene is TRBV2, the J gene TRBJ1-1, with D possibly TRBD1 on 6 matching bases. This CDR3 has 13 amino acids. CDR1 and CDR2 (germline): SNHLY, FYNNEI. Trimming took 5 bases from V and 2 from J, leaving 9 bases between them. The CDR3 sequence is CASSPDSNTEAFF. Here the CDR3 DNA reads TGTGCCAGCAGTCCGGACAGTAACACTGAAGCTTTCTTT.

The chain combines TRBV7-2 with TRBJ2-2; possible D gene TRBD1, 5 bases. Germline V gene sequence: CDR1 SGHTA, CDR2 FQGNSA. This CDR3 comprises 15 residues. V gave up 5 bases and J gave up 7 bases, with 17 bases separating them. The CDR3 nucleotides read TGTGCCAGCAGCCTAAGACAGTGGCGAGGCGGGGAGCTGTTTTTT. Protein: CASSLRQWRGGELFF.

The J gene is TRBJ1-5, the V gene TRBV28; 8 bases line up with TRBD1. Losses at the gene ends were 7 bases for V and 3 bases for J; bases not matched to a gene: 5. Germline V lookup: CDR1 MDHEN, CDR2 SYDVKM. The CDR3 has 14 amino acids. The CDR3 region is CASTTGQANQPQHF. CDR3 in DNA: TGTGCCAGCACCACGGGACAGGCCAATCAGCCCCAGCATTTT.

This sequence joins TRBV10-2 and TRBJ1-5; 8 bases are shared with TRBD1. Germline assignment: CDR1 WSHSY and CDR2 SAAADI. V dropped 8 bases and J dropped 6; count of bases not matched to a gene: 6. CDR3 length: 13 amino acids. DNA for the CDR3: TGCGCCAGCGCATACGGACAGGGTCAGCCCCAGCATTTT. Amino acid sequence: CASAYGQGQPQHF.

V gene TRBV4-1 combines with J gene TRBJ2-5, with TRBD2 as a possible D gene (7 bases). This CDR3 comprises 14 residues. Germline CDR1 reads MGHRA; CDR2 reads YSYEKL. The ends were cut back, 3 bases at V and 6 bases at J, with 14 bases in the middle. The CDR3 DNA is TGCGCCAGCAGCCATGCGGGGGCGGGTCAGACCCAGTACTTC. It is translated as CASSHAGAGQTQYF.

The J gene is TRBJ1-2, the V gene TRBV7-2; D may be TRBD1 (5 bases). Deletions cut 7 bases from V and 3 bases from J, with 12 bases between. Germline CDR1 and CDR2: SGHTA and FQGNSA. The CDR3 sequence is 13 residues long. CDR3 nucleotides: TGTGCCAGCACCGTACAGGAAGACTATGGCTACACCTTC. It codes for CASTVQEDYGYTF.

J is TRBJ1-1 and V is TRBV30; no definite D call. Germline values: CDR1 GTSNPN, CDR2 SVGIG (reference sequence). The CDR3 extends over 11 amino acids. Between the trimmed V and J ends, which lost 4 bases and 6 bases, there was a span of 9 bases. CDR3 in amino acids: CAWIRGSEAFF. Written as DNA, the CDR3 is TGTGCCTGGATTCGGGGATCTGAAGCTTTCTTT.

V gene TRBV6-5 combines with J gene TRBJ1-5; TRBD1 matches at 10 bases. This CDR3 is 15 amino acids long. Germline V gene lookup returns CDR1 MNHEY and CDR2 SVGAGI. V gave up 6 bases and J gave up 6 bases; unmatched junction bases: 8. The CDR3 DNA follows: TGTGCCAGCAGGACCGGACAGGGGGTGACTCAGCCCCAGCATTTT. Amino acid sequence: CASRTGQGVTQPQHF.

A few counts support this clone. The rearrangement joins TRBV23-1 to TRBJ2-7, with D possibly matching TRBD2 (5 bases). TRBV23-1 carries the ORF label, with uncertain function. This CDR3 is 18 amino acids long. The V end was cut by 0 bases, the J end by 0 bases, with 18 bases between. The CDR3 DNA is TGCGCCAGCAGTCAATCGTCTAAGAAGCTGGGGAGCTCCTACGAGCAGTACTTC. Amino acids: CASSQSSKKLGSSYEQYF.

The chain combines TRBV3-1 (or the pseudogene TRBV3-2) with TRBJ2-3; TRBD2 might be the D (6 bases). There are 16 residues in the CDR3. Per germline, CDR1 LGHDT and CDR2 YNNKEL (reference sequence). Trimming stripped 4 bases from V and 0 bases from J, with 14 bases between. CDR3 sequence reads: CASSPLSGGSTDTQYF. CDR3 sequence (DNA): TGTGCCAGCAGCCCCTTATCCGGGGGTAGCACAGATACGCAGTATTTT.

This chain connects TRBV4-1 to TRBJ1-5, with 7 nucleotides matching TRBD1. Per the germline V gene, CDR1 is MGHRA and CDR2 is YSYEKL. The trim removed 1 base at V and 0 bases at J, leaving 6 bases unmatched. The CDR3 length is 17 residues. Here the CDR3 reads CASSQAGTEYSNQPQHF. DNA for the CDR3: TGCGCCAGCAGCCAAGCTGGGACAGAATATAGCAATCAGCCCCAGCATTTT.

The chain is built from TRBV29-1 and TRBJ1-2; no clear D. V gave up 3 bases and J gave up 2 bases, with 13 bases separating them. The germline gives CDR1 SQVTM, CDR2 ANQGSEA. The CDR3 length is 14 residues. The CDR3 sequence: CSVDLSRSNYGYTF. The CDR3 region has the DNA TGCAGCGTTGACCTGTCCCGTTCGAACTATGGCTACACCTTC.

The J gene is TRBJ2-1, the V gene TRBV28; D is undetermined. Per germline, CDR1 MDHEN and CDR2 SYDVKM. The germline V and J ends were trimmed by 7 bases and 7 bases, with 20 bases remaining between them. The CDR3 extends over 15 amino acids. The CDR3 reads CASNPERFSRNEQFF. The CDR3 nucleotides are TGTGCCAGCAACCCTGAAAGGTTTTCTAGGAATGAGCAGTTCTTC.

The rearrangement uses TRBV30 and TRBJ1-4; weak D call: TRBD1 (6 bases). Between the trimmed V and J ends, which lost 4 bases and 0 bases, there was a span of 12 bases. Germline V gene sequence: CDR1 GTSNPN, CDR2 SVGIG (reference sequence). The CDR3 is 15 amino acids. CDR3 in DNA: TGTGCCTGGAAGAAGGGGGGGGCAACTAATGAAAAACTGTTTTTT. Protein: CAWKKGGATNEKLFF.